A single sample is the source of the 28 T cell receptor beta chains below, sequenced in a study of T cell repertoires in cytomegalovirus infection. From the reads, TCRdb called clonotypes with MiXCR, one entry per CDR3 protein. This table has just over 150,000 distinct CDR3 sequences, 23% appearing once. The sequenced material came from PBMCs. Receptors originate from a human donor in good health (CMV status not recorded). Some clones in this sample may be carry-over from other donors' samples.

J is TRBJ1-1 and V is TRBV18; D remains unclear. The germline V gene has CDR1 KGHSH and CDR2 LQKENI. Trimming shortened V by 0 bases and J by 2 bases, and 7 bases separated the two germline ends. The CDR3 covers 14 residues. The CDR3 protein is CASSPPGSNTEAFF. CDR3 in DNA: TGTGCCAGCTCACCACCGGGGAGTAACACTGAAGCTTTCTTT.

The chain employs TRBV28 and TRBJ2-7, with 9 bases fitting TRBD1. Germline-derived CDR1 and CDR2 are MDHEN and SYDVKM. V dropped 6 bases and J dropped 5; count of bases not matched to a gene: 11. This CDR3 has 15 amino acids. CDR3 sequence: CASRFPGTGRNEQYF. The CDR3 DNA reads TGTGCCAGCAGGTTCCCCGGGACAGGGAGGAACGAGCAGTACTTC.

This clonotype was seen repeatedly, ten times or more. The chain joins TRBV7-9 to TRBJ2-1; D possibly corresponds to TRBD2 (6 bases). The germline CDR1 and CDR2 sequences are SEHNR and FQNEAQ (reference sequence). The CDR3 loop spans 15 amino acids. Trimming cost V 3 bases and J 1 base, with 10 bases left between them. DNA of the CDR3: TGTGCCAGCAGCTTGGGGCGGGGATCCTACAATGAGCAGTTCTTC. Amino acid sequence: CASSLGRGSYNEQFF.

The chain recombines TRBV6-2 or TRBV6-3 with TRBJ2-7; TRBD1 matches 9 bases. Trimming cost V 4 bases and J 6 bases; bases outside gene matches: 4. The germline V gene encodes CDR1 MNHEY and CDR2 SVGEGT. The CDR3 consists of 13 residues. In nucleotides, the CDR3 is TGTGCCAGCAGTTCCGGGACAGGGCCCGAGCAGTACTTC. Translated, it gives CASSSGTGPEQYF.

The sample holds many counts of this clonotype. The chain recombines TRBV7-8 with TRBJ1-1; a weak D match, TRBD1 (6 bases). The germline gives CDR1 SGHVS, CDR2 FQNEAQ. The V and J ends lost 1 base and 1 base respectively, with 10 bases between them. The CDR3 covers 15 residues. The chain's CDR3 is CASSLVQGSNTEAFF. The CDR3, as DNA: TGTGCCAGCAGCTTAGTCCAGGGGTCGAACACTGAAGCTTTCTTT.

This rearrangement joins TRBV29-1 to TRBJ1-5; 8 nucleotides line up with TRBD1. CDR3 length: 15 amino acids. The junction had 7 bases not matched to a gene; V was cut back by 6 bases and J by 0 bases. Germline CDR1 and CDR2: SQVTM and ANQGSEA. The CDR3 DNA sequence: TGCAGCGTATTGACAGGGGAGGGTAGCAATCAGCCCCAGCATTTT. The encoded protein is CSVLTGEGSNQPQHF.

This chain connects TRBV7-2 to TRBJ1-1; D gene ambiguous. The CDR3 has 14 residues. The germline V gene encodes CDR1 SGHTA and CDR2 FQGNSA. The ends were cut back, 5 bases at V and 8 bases at J, with 18 bases in the middle. The CDR3 DNA sequence: TGTGCCAGCAGCAAAGCGGCGGAGCTTGTCGAAGCTTTCTTT. Encoded protein: CASSKAAELVEAFF. The full variable domain, completed using reference TRBV7-2 and TRBJ1-1, is GAGVSQSPSNKVTEKGKDVELRCDPISGHTALYWYRQSLGQGLEFLIYFQGNSAPDKSGLPSDRFSAERTGGSVSTLTIQRTQQEDSAVYLCASSKAAELVEAFFGQGTRLTVV.

The chain uses TRBV4-1 and TRBJ2-5, with D hard to call. Per germline, CDR1 MGHRA and CDR2 YSYEKL. V dropped 5 bases and J dropped 2 bases, with 9 bases sitting between them. The CDR3 is 13 residues long. This CDR3 is CASSNAVQETQYF. The CDR3 DNA follows: TGCGCCAGCAGCAATGCGGTTCAAGAGACCCAGTACTTC.

Turning to this clonotype: This could be a read error, since a much larger clone is one nucleotide away. The rearrangement uses TRBV7-3 and TRBJ2-1; the D gene could be TRBD1 or TRBD2 (5 bases each). The germline CDR1 and CDR2 sequences are SGHTA and FQGTGA. The CDR3 runs to 13 residues. For the CDR3, the DNA is TGTGCCAGCAGCCCCGGGGCGGCCAATCAGCAGTTCTTC. Residues: CASSPGAANQQFF.

This clonotype was observed a few times. The gene calls are TRBV7-8 and TRBJ2-1; maybe TRBD2 (5 bases). The CDR3 has 13 amino acids. From germline, CDR1 is SGHVS and CDR2 FQNEAQ. Trimming removed 7 bases from V and 6 bases from J, with 13 bases in between. DNA of the CDR3: TGTGCCAGCATCAGAGGACTTTCCAATGAGCAGTTCTTC. Translation: CASIRGLSNEQFF.

There are a few counts of this clonotype. The chain is built from TRBV28 and TRBJ1-1; TRBD1 might be the D (6 bases). Germline V gene data show CDR1 as MDHEN and CDR2 as SYDVKM. The CDR3 sequence is 13 residues long. Between the trimmed V and J ends, which lost 4 bases and 3 bases, there was a span of 9 bases. CDR3 in amino acids: CASSWGGHTEAFF. The CDR3 DNA reads as TGTGCCAGCAGTTGGGGGGGGCACACTGAAGCTTTCTTT.

This clonotype occurred many times. The J gene is TRBJ2-7, the V gene TRBV7-6; D uncertain. The CDR3 has 13 residues. Germline V gene sequence: CDR1 SGHVS, CDR2 FNYEAQ. Trimming pared 3 bases from V and 4 bases from J, leaving 10 bases between. This chain's CDR3 is CASSFGPKYEQYF. In DNA form, the CDR3 reads TGTGCCAGCAGCTTCGGACCTAAATACGAGCAGTACTTC.

V and J are TRBV18 and TRBJ2-2; TRBD1 agrees at 7 bases. The CDR3 has 14 amino acids. The junction had 5 bases not matched to a gene; V was cut back by 3 bases and J by 7 bases. From germline, CDR1 is KGHSH and CDR2 LQKENI. The CDR3 nucleotides are TGTGCCAGCTCACCCGGACAGGCGAACGGGGAGCTGTTTTTT. This translates into CASSPGQANGELFF.

The chain combines TRBV5-1 with TRBJ2-1; TRBD2 matches 13 bases. Trimming took 3 bases from V and 5 from J; bases not matched to a gene: 2. CDR3 length equals 15 residues. The germline gives CDR1 SGHRS, CDR2 YFSETQ. The CDR3 DNA sequence: TGCGCCAGCAGCTCCGGGACTAGCGGGAACAATGAGCAGTTCTTC. This translates into CASSSGTSGNNEQFF.

The chain employs TRBV5-1 and TRBJ2-3; 15 bases are shared with TRBD2. CDR1 is SGHRS, CDR2 YFSETQ, per germline. V lost 4 bases and J lost 4; bases outside the gene matches: 1. CDR3 size: 15 residues. CDR3 amino acids: CASSRTSGRADTQYF. CDR3 sequence (DNA): TGCGCCAGCAGCCGGACTAGCGGGAGGGCAGATACGCAGTATTTT.

This clonotype was seen more than once but under ten times. CDR3 sequence reads: CASSQALPGGGAKNIQYF. CDR3 in DNA: TGCGCCAGCAGCCAAGCCCTCCCGGGGGGGGGTGCCAAAAACATTCAGTACTTC. V usage is TRBV4-1 and J usage is TRBJ2-4; 8 bases match TRBD2. Germline CDR1 and CDR2: MGHRA and YSYEKL. The CDR3 has 18 residues. The V gene end was trimmed by 1 base and the J gene end by 1 base; junction bases not matched to a gene: 9.

This clonotype was seen only a few times. The chain has TRBV20-1 and TRBJ2-1, with D possibly matching TRBD2 (6 bases). Germline lookup yields CDR1 DFQATT and CDR2 SNEGSKA (reference sequence). Trimming stripped 5 bases from V and 0 bases from J, with 20 bases between. The CDR3 runs 17 residues. Here the CDR3 reads CSAPPRRRGFSYNEQFF. The DNA for the CDR3 is TGCAGTGCTCCCCCTCGGCGGCGGGGTTTCTCCTACAATGAGCAGTTCTTC.

This clonotype was observed a handful of times. The chain links TRBV28 to TRBJ1-6; no firm D call. The CDR3 totals 15 residues. V was shortened by 3 bases and J by 8 bases, with 14 bases between the two germline ends. Looked up from germline, CDR1 is MDHEN and CDR2 is SYDVKM. CDR3 residues: CASSFGGPGDSPLHF. The CDR3 bases are TGTGCCAGCAGTTTCGGTGGACCCGGGGATTCACCCCTCCACTTT.

In this sample, this clonotype turned up many times. At one of its ends the junction is not consistent with the germline gene, which may arise from a read error. The chain's CDR3 is CASSLSGSTDTQYF. The CDR3 coding sequence is TGTGCCAGCAGCTTATCTGGAAGCACAGATACGCAGTATTTT. The rearrangement uses TRBV28 and TRBJ2-3; D not certain. Germline V CDR1 and CDR2: MDHEN, SYDVKM. The CDR3 has 14 amino acids.

This clonotype was detected ten times or more. The rearrangement uses TRBV4-1 and TRBJ1-1; 8 bases line up with TRBD1. CDR1 and CDR2 (germline): MGHRA, YSYEKL. The CDR3 totals 13 residues. J was trimmed by 11 bases and V by 2 bases; bases with no gene match: 7. CDR3 DNA sequence: TGCGCCAGCAGCCAACCAGGGGGCTGGGTGGCTTTCTTT. Translation: CASSQPGGWVAFF.

This clonotype was counted only a few times. In nucleotides, the CDR3 is TGCAGCGCCTCGAGGGGCGGGAGGTGGCTGAGCTCCTACAATGAGCAGTTCTTC. It specifies CSASRGGRWLSSYNEQFF. The J gene is TRBJ2-1, the V gene TRBV29-1; 8 bases align to TRBD2. This CDR3 is 18 amino acids long. J lost 0 bases, V lost 7 bases, and 17 bases had no gene match. Germline CDR1 is SQVTM and CDR2 is ANQGSEA.

This clonotype was detected many times. The chain recombines TRBV7-9 with TRBJ2-7; 12 bases are shared with TRBD2. This CDR3 comprises 15 residues. Germline V gene lookup returns CDR1 SEHNR and CDR2 FQNEAQ (reference sequence). V dropped 5 bases and J dropped 1; count of bases not matched to a gene: 3. In DNA, the CDR3 is TGTGCCAGCAGCACGACTAGCGGGAGTTCCTACGAGCAGTACTTC. This gives the protein CASSTTSGSSYEQYF.

The chain links TRBV12-3 or TRBV12-4 to TRBJ1-1; perhaps TRBD1 as D (6 bases). CDR3 length: 14 residues. V lost 1 base and J 5 bases, leaving 11 bases between the germline ends. The CDR3 DNA is TGTGCCAGCAGTTTAGGCAGGGGTCGAACTGAAGCTTTCTTT. Its translation is CASSLGRGRTEAFF.

This clonotype was counted many times. The gene calls are TRBV7-2 and TRBJ1-2; D is possibly TRBD1 (5 bases). The length of the CDR3 is 17 residues. Trimming left V 5 bases short and J 0 bases short, with 19 bases between. Germline values: CDR1 SGHTA, CDR2 FQGNSA. The CDR3 bases are TGTGCCAGCAGCCTAGACAGTTCCATATTAGCTAACTATGGCTACACCTTC. It yields the protein CASSLDSSILANYGYTF.

The chain recombines TRBV6-1 with TRBJ2-3; the D gene is possibly TRBD1 (5 bases). The CDR3 is 17 amino acids. V lost 4 bases and J lost 4, with 21 bases in between. The germline gives CDR1 MNHNS, CDR2 SASEGT. DNA for the CDR3: TGTGCCAGCAGTGCACGCGCTACTGGACACAACTCAGATACGCAGTATTTT. This sequence encodes CASSARATGHNSDTQYF.

This clonotype was observed at least ten times. The genes are TRBV18 and TRBJ2-7; TRBD1 matches 8 bases. V lost 0 bases to trimming and J lost 4 bases; unmatched junction nucleotides: 2. The CDR3 runs 14 residues. Germline V gene data show CDR1 as KGHSH and CDR2 as LQKENI. The CDR3 nucleotides read TGTGCCAGCTCACCACCGGACAGGGTTTACGAGCAGTACTTC. It yields the protein CASSPPDRVYEQYF.

The chain uses TRBV4-1 and TRBJ2-7; no firm D call. Looked up from germline, CDR1 is MGHRA and CDR2 is YSYEKL. The CDR3 loop spans 16 amino acids. The V end lost 2 bases, the J end lost 0 bases, and 14 bases lay between the germline ends. This chain's CDR3 is CASSQSIRRNSYEQYF. The DNA for the CDR3 is TGCGCCAGCAGCCAAAGCATTCGACGAAACTCCTACGAGCAGTACTTC.

This CDR3 is CSGGQAPNEKLFF. The CDR3 region has the DNA TGCAGCGGTGGACAGGCCCCTAATGAAAAACTGTTTTTT. The chain combines TRBV29-1 with TRBJ1-4, with TRBD1 matching over 7 bases. This CDR3 contains 13 residues. The germline CDR1 and CDR2 sequences are SQVTM and ANQGSEA. The J segment lost 3 bases and the V segment lost 7 bases, leaving 5 bases of the junction unmatched.